This entry lists 28 T cell receptor beta chains sequenced from one sample in a study of response to subunit inactivated influenza vaccine. Each CDR3 protein is one row after TCRdb ran MiXCR on the RT-PCR reads. The table includes about 520,000 distinct CDR3 sequences, 25% detected once. The sequencing used CD4+ T cells sorted from PBMCs, collected 5 to 6 days after vaccination. The source is a man aged 45-65 years who received an inactivated influenza vaccine.

This clonotype was detected a few times. This chain joins TRBV12-3 or TRBV12-4 and TRBJ1-1; 7 bases line up with TRBD1. The V and J ends lost 6 bases and 8 bases, in that order; junction bases with no gene match: 15. The CDR3 contains 15 residues. The CDR3 loop is CASSSNRQGGEEAFF. The CDR3 nucleotides read TGTGCCAGCAGCTCAAACCGACAGGGTGGTGAGGAAGCTTTCTTT.

The table lists this clonotype with a few counts. V and J are TRBV7-9 and TRBJ2-3; D ambiguous. CDR1 and CDR2 from the germline V gene are SEHNR and FQNEAQ (reference sequence). This CDR3 is built from 14 residues. V gave up 1 base and J gave up 4 bases, with 9 bases separating them. For the CDR3, the DNA is TGTGCCAGCAGCTTAGATTACCATTCAGATACGCAGTATTTT. It encodes CASSLDYHSDTQYF.

This clonotype turned up a few times. The chain is built from TRBV6-2 or TRBV6-3 and TRBJ2-7; D perhaps matches TRBD2 (5 bases). V lost 7 bases to trimming and J lost 4 bases, with 11 bases between them. The CDR3 loop spans 12 amino acids. Germline V gene sequence: CDR1 MNHEY, CDR2 SVGEGT. The CDR3 spells CASMYSGYEQYF. The CDR3 DNA sequence: TGTGCCAGCATGTACTCGGGATACGAGCAGTACTTC.

This clonotype was seen a few times. J is TRBJ2-7 and V is TRBV7-6, with TRBD1 matching over 7 bases. The CDR3 extends over 16 amino acids. The germline gives CDR1 SGHVS, CDR2 FNYEAQ. After removal of 5 bases from V and 0 bases from J, the junction contained 10 bases not matched to a gene. The CDR3 is CASSNRQGLSSYEQYF. The CDR3 DNA reads TGTGCCAGCAGCAACCGACAGGGCCTCAGCTCCTACGAGCAGTACTTC.

The genes are TRBV30 and TRBJ2-1, with 10 bases identical to TRBD2. The length of the CDR3 is 17 residues. Germline lookup yields CDR1 GTSNPN and CDR2 SVGIG (reference sequence). V gave up 3 bases and J gave up 8 bases; unmatched junction bases: 16. The CDR3 region is CAWRALVTSGMADEQFF. The CDR3, as DNA: TGTGCCTGGAGGGCCCTCGTCACTAGCGGGATGGCCGATGAGCAGTTCTTC.

A few counts support this clonotype. The chain joins TRBV6-5 to TRBJ2-2, with D possibly matching TRBD1 (5 bases). Germline V CDR1 and CDR2: MNHEY, SVGAGI. CDR3 length equals 16 residues. Trimming took off 0 bases at V and 6 bases at J, with 14 bases between the two ends. CDR3 bases: TGTGCCAGCAGTTACTCTTGGGGCCGGTCGGCCGGGGAGCTGTTTTTT. As protein: CASSYSWGRSAGELFF.

The chain couples TRBV6-2 or TRBV6-3 to TRBJ1-4; unclear D gene. Trimming took off 4 bases at V and 8 bases at J, with 17 bases between the two ends. The CDR3 extends over 15 amino acids. The V gene's germline CDR1 is MNHEY and CDR2 SVGEGT. CDR3 nucleotides: TGTGCCAGCAGTTCACCGGGTTTTGTGGACGAAAAACTGTTTTTT. This gives the protein CASSSPGFVDEKLFF.

The chain carries TRBV7-2 and TRBJ2-1, with 8 bases fitting TRBD1. Trimming removed 5 bases from V and 9 bases from J; junction bases left unmatched: 15. The germline V gene encodes CDR1 SGHTA and CDR2 FQGNSA. The CDR3 contains 16 residues. The CDR3 is CASSHWVDRVSGEQFF. The CDR3 bases are TGTGCCAGCAGCCATTGGGTGGACAGGGTGTCGGGTGAGCAGTTCTTC.

This clonotype was counted only a few times. The chain recombines TRBV12-3 or TRBV12-4 with TRBJ1-5; TRBD1 matches 9 bases. J was trimmed by 13 bases and V by 5 bases; bases with no gene match: 3. CDR3 length equals 11 residues. CDR3 sequence reads: CASSLDRGQHF. The DNA for the CDR3 is TGTGCCAGCAGTCTAGACAGGGGGCAGCATTTT.

In DNA, the CDR3 is TGCAGTGCTAGAGATTACCTCGGGGGCACCTACGAGCAGTACTTC. Its protein product is CSARDYLGGTYEQYF. The J gene is TRBJ2-7, the V gene TRBV20-1; D tentatively reads TRBD1 or TRBD2 (6 bases each). The V gene lost 0 bases and the J gene lost 2 bases, with 14 bases spanning the gap. The CDR3 runs to 15 residues. Germline-derived CDR1 and CDR2 are DFQATT and SNEGSKA (reference sequence).

This clonotype was seen only once. J is TRBJ1-5 and V is TRBV12-3 or TRBV12-4; D unclear. The CDR3 extends over 13 amino acids. V lost 7 bases and J lost 4, with 11 bases in between. In nucleotides, the CDR3 is TGTGCCAGCACCCAGAGGGAGAATCAGCCCCAGCATTTT. It codes for CASTQRENQPQHF.

Only a few counts were recorded for this clonotype. This chain uses TRBV20-1 with TRBJ2-3; no clear D gene. The V gene's germline CDR1 is DFQATT and CDR2 SNEGSKA (reference sequence). Between the trimmed V and J ends, which lost 0 bases and 5 bases, there was a span of 12 bases. The CDR3 length is 14 residues. The CDR3 reads CSARETSGLDTQYF. The CDR3 DNA reads TGCAGTGCTAGAGAGACATCCGGGCTAGATACGCAGTATTTT.

The genes are TRBV6-1 and TRBJ2-3; 11 bases match TRBD2. V dropped 7 bases and J dropped 5; count of bases not matched to a gene: 11. From germline, CDR1 is MNHNS and CDR2 SASEGT. The CDR3 loop spans 16 amino acids. The CDR3: CASNLKTSGKGDTQYF. The CDR3 bases are TGTGCCAGCAACCTCAAGACTAGCGGGAAGGGAGATACGCAGTATTTT.

This clonotype was picked up a small number of times. The genes are TRBV20-1 and TRBJ2-7; D not resolved. The germline V and J ends were trimmed by 3 bases and 1 base, with 10 bases remaining between them. The CDR3 length is 13 residues. The germline CDR1 and CDR2 sequences are DFQATT and SNEGSKA (reference sequence). The DNA of the CDR3 is TGCAGTGCTAGTCAAGGATCGTCCTACGAGCAGTACTTC. It translates to CSASQGSSYEQYF.

Only a few counts were recorded for this clonotype. The J gene is TRBJ2-3, the V gene TRBV11-3; 7 bases fit TRBD2. This CDR3 region has 14 residues. V lost 5 bases, J lost 1 base, and 3 bases stayed unmatched. CDR1 is SGHNT and CDR2 is YENEEA in the germline V gene. The CDR3 reads CASSATSGTDTQYF. DNA of the CDR3: TGTGCCAGCAGCGCAACTAGCGGCACAGATACGCAGTATTTT.

The CDR3 bases are TGTGCCAGCAGGACCGACCACTCCTACAATGAGCAGTTCTTC. Its translation is CASRTDHSYNEQFF. The J gene is TRBJ2-1, the V gene TRBV7-2, with D uncertain. The CDR3 extends over 14 amino acids. From germline, CDR1 is SGHTA and CDR2 FQGNSA. With 6 bases removed from V and 0 bases from J, the gap between germline ends came to 9 bases.

The rearrangement uses TRBV14 and TRBJ2-1; 7 bases are shared with TRBD2. J lost 7 bases, V lost 2 bases, and 8 bases had no gene match. The CDR3 runs 15 residues. Germline CDR1 is SGHDN and CDR2 is FVKESK. The CDR3 spells CASSQRDRLANEQFF. The DNA of the CDR3 is TGTGCCAGCAGCCAACGCGACAGACTAGCAAATGAGCAGTTCTTC.

The chain combines TRBV6-1 with TRBJ1-2; 10 bases map to TRBD1. The trim removed 5 bases at V and 5 bases at J, leaving 8 bases unmatched. From germline, CDR1 is MNHNS and CDR2 SASEGT. The CDR3 is 15 residues long. The CDR3 region is CASSRVGQGVYGYTF. The CDR3 DNA reads as TGTGCCAGCAGTAGAGTTGGACAGGGGGTTTATGGCTACACCTTC.

The chain combines TRBV20-1 with TRBJ2-7, with a possible D match to TRBD1 (5 bases). CDR1 is DFQATT, CDR2 SNEGSKA, per germline (reference sequence). V lost 7 bases and J 2 bases, leaving 12 bases between the germline ends. The length of the CDR3 is 12 residues. Written as DNA, the CDR3 is TGCAGTGGGGCGGACATCCCCTACGAGCAGTACTTC. Translation: CSGADIPYEQYF.

CDR3 sequence reads: CASSRGKQETQYF. The DNA for the CDR3 is TGTGCCAGCTCTCGGGGCAAACAAGAGACCCAGTACTTC. This chain links TRBV18 with TRBJ2-5, with D perhaps given as TRBD1 or TRBD2 (5 bases each). Germline V lookup: CDR1 KGHSH, CDR2 LQKENI. Between the trimmed V and J ends, which lost 6 bases and 2 bases, there was a span of 10 bases. This CDR3 comprises 13 residues. The complete variable domain, with remaining parts taken from reference TRBV18 and TRBJ2-5, reads NAGVMQNPRHLVRRRGQEARLRCSPMKGHSHVYWYRQLPEEGLKFMVYLQKENIIDESGMPKERFSAEFPKEGPSILRIQQVVRGDSAAYFCASSRGKQETQYFGPGTRLLVL.

The chain joins TRBV7-9 to TRBJ1-6; TRBD1 might be the D (6 bases). Trimming removed 1 base from V and 6 bases from J, with 10 bases in between. There are 15 residues in the CDR3. Germline CDR1 is SEHNR and CDR2 is FQNEAQ (reference sequence). The CDR3 here is CASSLDGQFNSPLHF. The CDR3, as DNA: TGTGCCAGCAGCTTAGATGGACAGTTTAATTCACCCCTCCACTTT.

Only a few counts were recorded for this clonotype. The chain has TRBV5-1 and TRBJ2-1; TRBD2 agrees at 11 bases. Germline-derived CDR1 and CDR2 are SGHRS and YFSETQ. This CDR3 comprises 15 residues. J gave up 3 bases and V 6 bases, and 5 bases lay outside the gene matches. DNA for the CDR3: TGCGCCAGCACCGAACTAGCGGGAGACTACAATGAGCAGTTCTTC. Translation gives CASTELAGDYNEQFF.

The V call is TRBV6-2 or TRBV6-3, the J call TRBJ2-7, with D hard to call. The CDR3 loop spans 14 amino acids. Germline CDR1 MNHEY, CDR2 SVGEGT. Trimming took off 2 bases at V and 2 bases at J, with 10 bases between the two ends. The CDR3: CASSYVGRAYEQYF. In DNA form, the CDR3 reads TGTGCCAGCAGTTACGTTGGCAGAGCCTACGAGCAGTACTTC.

The table lists this clonotype with a few counts. The V and J genes are TRBV25-1 and TRBJ1-1; the D gene is possibly TRBD1 (6 bases). Trimming stripped 5 bases from V and 7 bases from J, with 17 bases between. Germline CDR1 is MGHDK and CDR2 is SYGVNS. The CDR3 consists of 14 residues. The CDR3 loop reads CASSPAGRGIEAFF. The CDR3 coding sequence is TGTGCCAGCAGTCCCGCAGGGAGGGGGATTGAAGCTTTCTTT.

The J gene is TRBJ1-1, the V gene TRBV20-1; no clear D. CDR3 length equals 14 residues. V was trimmed by 2 bases and J by 0 bases, leaving 10 bases between them. Germline CDR1 is DFQATT and CDR2 is SNEGSKA (reference sequence). The CDR3 region is CSARILVLNTEAFF. The CDR3 nucleotides are TGCAGTGCTAGAATACTGGTACTGAACACTGAAGCTTTCTTT.

This clonotype was recorded a few times. The J gene is TRBJ2-5, the V gene TRBV6-2 or TRBV6-3, with D possibly matching TRBD1 (6 bases). The CDR3 length is 16 residues. V shed 6 bases and J shed 4 bases, with 21 bases lying between them. Germline V lookup: CDR1 MNHEY, CDR2 SVGEGT. CDR3 bases: TGTGCCAGCAGCTATCTCGACAGGTCAACTTCAGAGACCCAGTACTTC. Amino acids: CASSYLDRSTSETQYF.

This chain joins TRBV6-5 and TRBJ1-3; the D gene is possibly TRBD1 (5 bases). V lost 0 bases, J lost 2 bases, and 11 bases lay in between. The CDR3 spans 16 residues. Looked up from germline, CDR1 is MNHEY and CDR2 is SVGAGI. The CDR3 DNA is TGTGCCAGCAGTTACTCGACGGGGACTGCTGGAAACACCATATATTTT. Translation: CASSYSTGTAGNTIYF.

A few counts support this clonotype. The chain couples TRBV12-5 to TRBJ2-1, with 10 bases fitting TRBD2. The CDR3 is 14 amino acids. The J segment lost 6 bases and the V segment lost 2 bases, leaving 1 base of the junction unmatched. The germline CDR1 and CDR2 sequences are LGHNT and FRNRAP. CDR3: CASGLSSGSNEQFF. CDR3 sequence (DNA): TGTGCTAGTGGTTTGTCTAGCGGGAGCAATGAGCAGTTCTTC.